These T cell receptor beta chains were read from a single sample in a study of blood T cell repertoires in COVID-19. The assay was immunoSEQ multiplex PCR, and TCRdb's table has in-frame clones only and misses some. This table holds some 150,000 clones, around nine tenths found once. Sequencing was done on a sample of peripheral blood. The receptors were sampled from a human donor in a cohort sampled during active COVID-19. CDR3s include the opening cysteine and the closing phenylalanine or tryptophan. A D gene is named only where the DNA matches it firmly. The size of a clone is reported for some rows only, either as once, few or many, or as a class for expanded clones.

clone size: NA
V gene: TRBV15
J gene: TRBJ2-5
CDR3 length: 15
D gene: TRBD1
CDR3 protein: CATSREGTAQETQYF
CDR3 DNA: TGTGCCACCAGCAGAGAGGGGACAGCACAAGAGACCCAGTACTTC

clone size: few
V gene: TRBV2
J gene: TRBJ1-3
CDR3 length: 14
D gene: NA
CDR3 protein: CASSEVGSGNTIYF
CDR3 DNA: TGTGCCAGCAGTGAAGTCGGCTCTGGAAACACCATATATTTT

clone size: NA
V gene: TRBV7-9
J gene: TRBJ1-6
CDR3 length: 16
D gene: NA
CDR3 protein: CASSRDRSLGISPLHF
CDR3 DNA: TGTGCCAGCAGCCGTGACAGAAGTCTGGGGATTTCACCCCTCCACTTT

clone size: NA
V gene: TRBV28
J gene: TRBJ2-1
CDR3 length: 17
D gene: NA
CDR3 protein: CASSLVLALRSYNEQFF
CDR3 DNA: TGTGCCAGCAGTTTAGTACTAGCCTTAAGGTCCTACAATGAGCAGTTCTTC

clone size: NA
V gene: TRBV30
J gene: TRBJ2-6
CDR3 length: 23
D gene: TRBD1
CDR3 protein: CAWSARPLGQDKRSPSGANVLTF
CDR3 DNA: TGTGCCTGGAGTGCGAGACCCTTGGGACAGGATAAAAGGAGCCCCTCTGGGGCCAACGTCCTGACTTTC

clone size: NA
V gene: TRBV18
J gene: TRBJ1-2
CDR3 length: 12
D gene: NA
CDR3 protein: CASSGADYGYTF
CDR3 DNA: TGTGCCAGCTCGGGGGCTGACTATGGCTACACCTTC

clone size: few
V gene: TRBV6-5
J gene: TRBJ1-5
CDR3 length: 14
D gene: NA
CDR3 protein: CASRPGQFNQPQHF
CDR3 DNA: TGTGCCAGCAGACCCGGACAGTTCAATCAGCCCCAGCATTTT

clone size: NA
V gene: TRBV9
J gene: TRBJ1-4
CDR3 length: 15
D gene: NA
CDR3 protein: CASSVGTGEAEKLFF
CDR3 DNA: TGTGCCAGCAGCGTAGGCACGGGGGAGGCTGAAAAACTGTTTTTT

clone size: NA
V gene: TRBV4-2
J gene: TRBJ2-7
CDR3 length: 14
D gene: NA
CDR3 protein: CASSSLRDPYEQYF
CDR3 DNA: TGTGCCAGCAGCTCGCTGCGGGACCCCTACGAGCAGTACTTC

clone size: NA
V gene: TRBV27
J gene: TRBJ2-7
CDR3 length: 13
D gene: TRBD1
CDR3 protein: CASRRQGTGEQYF
CDR3 DNA: TGTGCCAGCAGGCGACAGGGGACTGGAGAGCAGTACTTC

clone size: NA
V gene: TRBV4-3
J gene: TRBJ2-6
CDR3 length: 18
D gene: NA
CDR3 protein: CASSQGVAVYSGANVLTF
CDR3 DNA: TGCGCCAGCAGCCAAGGGGTAGCGGTTTACTCTGGGGCCAACGTCCTGACTTTC

clone size: NA
V gene: TRBV5-1
J gene: TRBJ1-4
CDR3 length: 16
D gene: NA
CDR3 protein: CASSPGRGLADEKLFF
CDR3 DNA: TGCGCCAGCAGCCCCGGGAGGGGCTTAGCAGATGAAAAACTGTTTTTT

clone size: NA
V gene: TRBV7-9
J gene: TRBJ2-5
CDR3 length: 17
D gene: TRBD2
CDR3 protein: CASSLGLAGVLKETQYF
CDR3 DNA: TGTGCCAGCAGCTTAGGACTAGCGGGAGTCCTAAAAGAGACCCAGTACTTC

clone size: NA
V gene: TRBV6-2/TRBV6-3
J gene: TRBJ1-5
CDR3 length: 18
D gene: TRBD1
CDR3 protein: CASSLNRGEVYSNQPQHF
CDR3 DNA: TGTGCCAGCAGCCTAAACAGGGGGGAGGTATATAGCAATCAGCCCCAGCATTTT

clone size: once
V gene: TRBV19
J gene: TRBJ2-5
CDR3 length: 13
D gene: NA
CDR3 protein: CASSTGVGETQYF
CDR3 DNA: TGTGCCAGTAGTACGGGGGTAGGAGAGACCCAGTACTTC

clone size: NA
V gene: TRBV18
J gene: TRBJ1-6
CDR3 length: 14
D gene: NA
CDR3 protein: CASSLRQDNSPLHF
CDR3 DNA: TGTGCCAGCTCATTACGCCAGGATAATTCACCCCTCCACTTT

clone size: NA
V gene: TRBV11-2
J gene: TRBJ2-3
CDR3 length: 18
D gene: TRBD2
CDR3 protein: CASSARSTSGGASYTQYF
CDR3 DNA: TGTGCCAGCAGCGCCAGATCGACTAGCGGGGGGGCTTCATATACGCAGTATTTT

clone size: few
V gene: TRBV6-2/TRBV6-3
J gene: TRBJ1-5
CDR3 length: 14
D gene: NA
CDR3 protein: CASSRRYSNQPQHF
CDR3 DNA: TGTGCCAGCAGCCGGCGGTATAGCAATCAGCCCCAGCATTTT

clone size: NA
V gene: TRBV2
J gene: TRBJ2-5
CDR3 length: 14
D gene: NA
CDR3 protein: CASRDRGGQETQYF
CDR3 DNA: TGTGCCAGCAGGGATAGGGGGGGGCAAGAGACCCAGTACTTC

clone size: NA
V gene: TRBV14
J gene: TRBJ1-5
CDR3 length: 16
D gene: NA
CDR3 protein: CASSPGSGARNQPQHF
CDR3 DNA: TGTGCCAGCAGCCCCGGGTCAGGGGCCCGCAATCAGCCCCAGCATTTT

clone size: NA
V gene: TRBV20-1
J gene: TRBJ1-2
CDR3 length: 16
D gene: TRBD1
CDR3 protein: CSASFGPLGQEYGYTF
CDR3 DNA: TGCAGTGCTAGTTTTGGGCCCTTGGGACAGGAGTATGGCTACACCTTC

clone size: NA
V gene: TRBV28
J gene: TRBJ1-4
CDR3 length: 18
D gene: NA
CDR3 protein: CASSYRPLSTGTNEKLFF
CDR3 DNA: TGTGCCAGCAGTTACCGACCCCTATCGACAGGTACTAATGAAAAACTGTTTTTT

clone size: NA
V gene: TRBV6-5
J gene: TRBJ2-1
CDR3 length: 15
D gene: NA
CDR3 protein: CASRLTGRPYNEQFF
CDR3 DNA: TGTGCCAGCAGGCTGACAGGGAGGCCCTACAATGAGCAGTTCTTC

clone size: NA
V gene: TRBV15
J gene: TRBJ2-1
CDR3 length: 19
D gene: TRBD2
CDR3 protein: CATSRDRGAGGQSYNEQFF
CDR3 DNA: TGTGCCACCAGCAGAGATCGAGGTGCGGGGGGGCAGTCCTACAATGAGCAGTTCTTC

clone size: few
V gene: TRBV5-1
J gene: TRBJ1-5
CDR3 length: 15
D gene: NA
CDR3 protein: CASSLAGDFNQPQHF
CDR3 DNA: TGCGCCAGCAGCTTGGCCGGGGACTTCAATCAGCCCCAGCATTTT

clone size: NA
V gene: TRBV19
J gene: TRBJ2-7
CDR3 length: 13
D gene: NA
CDR3 protein: CASRPPGSYEQYF
CDR3 DNA: TGTGCCAGTAGACCTCCGGGGTCCTACGAGCAGTACTTC

clone size: NA
V gene: TRBV7-2
J gene: TRBJ2-2
CDR3 length: 16
D gene: NA
CDR3 protein: CASSLAFSPRPGELFF
CDR3 DNA: TGTGCCAGCAGCTTGGCTTTTTCACCACGCCCCGGGGAGCTGTTTTTT

clone size: NA
V gene: TRBV6-5
J gene: TRBJ2-2
CDR3 length: 14
D gene: NA
CDR3 protein: CASKSGENTGELFF
CDR3 DNA: TGTGCCAGCAAGTCAGGGGAGAACACCGGGGAGCTGTTTTTT

clone size: NA
V gene: TRBV6-2/TRBV6-3
J gene: TRBJ1-5
CDR3 length: 15
D gene: NA
CDR3 protein: CASSSQGISNQPQHF
CDR3 DNA: TGTGCCAGCAGTAGCCAGGGGATTAGCAATCAGCCCCAGCATTTT

clone size: once
V gene: TRBV7-8
J gene: TRBJ1-1
CDR3 length: 17
D gene: TRBD1
CDR3 protein: CASSLSTGTGRNTEAFF
CDR3 DNA: TGTGCCAGCAGCTTATCGACCGGGACAGGGAGGAACACTGAAGCTTTCTTT

clone size: NA
V gene: TRBV5-6
J gene: TRBJ2-5
CDR3 length: 15
D gene: NA
CDR3 protein: CASTDYPTRRETQYF
CDR3 DNA: TGTGCCAGCACCGATTATCCCACTAGGCGGGAGACCCAGTACTTC

clone size: NA
V gene: TRBV9
J gene: TRBJ1-2
CDR3 length: 17
D gene: TRBD1
CDR3 protein: CASSVAGVVQGPHGYTF
CDR3 DNA: TGTGCCAGCAGCGTCGCCGGAGTGGTACAGGGGCCGCATGGCTACACCTTC

clone size: NA
V gene: TRBV27
J gene: TRBJ2-1
CDR3 length: 15
D gene: NA
CDR3 protein: CASSLSSEFGNEQFF
CDR3 DNA: TGTGCCAGCAGTTTATCTAGCGAGTTCGGCAATGAGCAGTTCTTC

clone size: once
V gene: TRBV7-6
J gene: TRBJ2-3
CDR3 length: 18
D gene: TRBD1
CDR3 protein: CASSLIRGGARGTDTQYF
CDR3 DNA: TGTGCCAGCAGCTTAATCAGAGGGGGCGCCAGGGGTACAGATACGCAGTATTTT

clone size: NA
V gene: TRBV5-1
J gene: TRBJ1-1
CDR3 length: 15
D gene: NA
CDR3 protein: CASSVGGQANTEAFF
CDR3 DNA: TGCGCCAGCAGCGTCGGTGGGCAGGCCAACACTGAAGCTTTCTTT

clone size: NA
V gene: TRBV5-4
J gene: TRBJ2-5
CDR3 length: 14
D gene: NA
CDR3 protein: CASSLFQGQETQYF
CDR3 DNA: TGTGCCAGCAGCTTGTTTCAGGGGCAAGAGACCCAGTACTTC

clone size: NA
V gene: TRBV5-1
J gene: TRBJ2-3
CDR3 length: 15
D gene: TRBD1
CDR3 protein: CASSFAGQGTDTQYF
CDR3 DNA: TGCGCCAGCAGCTTCGCGGGACAGGGGACAGATACGCAGTATTTT

clone size: NA
V gene: TRBV11-2
J gene: TRBJ2-3
CDR3 length: 16
D gene: TRBD1
CDR3 protein: CASRLTGGANPDTQYF
CDR3 DNA: TGTGCCAGCAGACTCACAGGGGGCGCGAACCCAGATACGCAGTATTTT

clone size: once
V gene: TRBV10-3
J gene: TRBJ1-1
CDR3 length: 16
D gene: TRBD1
CDR3 protein: CAIRGPGQGARTEAFF
CDR3 DNA: TGTGCCATCAGGGGGCCGGGACAGGGGGCGCGGACTGAAGCTTTCTTT

clone size: NA
V gene: TRBV21-1
J gene: TRBJ1-3
CDR3 length: 20
D gene: NA
CDR3 protein: CASSKDCRGQGSLTGNTIYF
CDR3 DNA: TGTGCCAGCAGCAAAGATTGTAGGGGACAGGGCTCTCTTACTGGAAACACCATATATTTT

clone size: NA
V gene: TRBV7-3
J gene: TRBJ2-1
CDR3 length: 17
D gene: NA
CDR3 protein: CASSLMGSTSSYNEQFF
CDR3 DNA: TGTGCCAGCAGCTTAATGGGCAGCACCAGCTCCTACAATGAGCAGTTCTTC

clone size: NA
V gene: TRBV10-3
J gene: TRBJ2-1
CDR3 length: 16
D gene: TRBD2
CDR3 protein: CASSMESGKTYNEQFF
CDR3 DNA: TGTGCCAGCAGTATGGAAAGCGGGAAGACCTACAATGAGCAGTTCTTC

clone size: NA
V gene: TRBV5-1
J gene: TRBJ2-1
CDR3 length: 14
D gene: TRBD2
CDR3 protein: CASPGLADYNEQFF
CDR3 DNA: TGCGCCAGTCCGGGACTAGCGGACTACAATGAGCAGTTCTTC

clone size: NA
V gene: TRBV12-3/TRBV12-4
J gene: TRBJ2-3
CDR3 length: 13
D gene: NA
CDR3 protein: CASSFSGTDTQYF
CDR3 DNA: TGTGCCAGCAGTTTTAGCGGCACAGATACGCAGTATTTT